This T cell receptor (beta chain) was profiled in a study of T-cell memory formation after mild COVID-19. Study-level points and caveats: Some SARS-CoV-2-responding clones were already detected in memory before infection. Among clones contracting day 15 to 85, CD4/CD8 was balanced, whereas later expanders leaned CD4+.

This clonotype has only a few counts. What it recognizes is unknown. MiXCR, run by TCRdb on the 5' RACE reads, gives a single entry per CDR3 protein. The sample yields 92,000 or so distinct CDR3 sequences, 10% to 15% seen once. V dropped 5 bases and J dropped 9; count of bases not matched to a gene: 7. The CDR3 sequence is 14 residues long. The sample taken for sequencing was PBMCs or a T cell subset sorted from them (not recorded which). The clonotype originates from an adult woman who had mild COVID-19 (a few samples of this study predate the infection). Cell type and time point are not known. The rearrangement links TRBV12-3 or TRBV12-4 to TRBJ2-1; TRBD2 agrees at 10 bases. The CDR3 spells CASSRAGGDSEQFF. Written as DNA, the CDR3 is TGTGCCAGCAGTAGAGCGGGGGGGGATAGTGAGCAGTTCTTC.